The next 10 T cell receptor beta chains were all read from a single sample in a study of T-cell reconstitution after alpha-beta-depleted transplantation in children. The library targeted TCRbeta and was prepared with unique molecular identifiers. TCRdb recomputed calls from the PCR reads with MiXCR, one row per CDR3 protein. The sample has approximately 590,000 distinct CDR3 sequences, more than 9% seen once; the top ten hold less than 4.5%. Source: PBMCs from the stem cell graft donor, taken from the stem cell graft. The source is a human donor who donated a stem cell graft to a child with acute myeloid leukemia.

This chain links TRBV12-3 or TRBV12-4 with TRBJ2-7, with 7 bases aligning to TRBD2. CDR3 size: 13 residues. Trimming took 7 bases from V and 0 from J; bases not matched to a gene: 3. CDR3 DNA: TGTGCCAGCACCGGCGGGAGCTCCTACGAGCAGTACTTC. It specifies CASTGGSSYEQYF.

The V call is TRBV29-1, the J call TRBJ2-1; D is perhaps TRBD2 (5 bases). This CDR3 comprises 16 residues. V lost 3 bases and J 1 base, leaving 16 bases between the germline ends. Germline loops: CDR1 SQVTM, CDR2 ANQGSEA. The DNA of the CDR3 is TGCAGCGTTGATATCCCCCGGGAAAGGTCCTACAATGAGCAGTTCTTC. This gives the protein CSVDIPRERSYNEQFF.

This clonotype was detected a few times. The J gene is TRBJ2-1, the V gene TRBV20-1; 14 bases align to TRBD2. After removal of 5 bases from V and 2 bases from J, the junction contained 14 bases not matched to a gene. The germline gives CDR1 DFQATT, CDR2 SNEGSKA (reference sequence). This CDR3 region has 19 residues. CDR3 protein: CSASTPTTSGRGAYNEQFF. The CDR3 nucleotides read TGCAGTGCTTCCACCCCTACGACTAGCGGGAGGGGGGCCTACAATGAGCAGTTCTTC.

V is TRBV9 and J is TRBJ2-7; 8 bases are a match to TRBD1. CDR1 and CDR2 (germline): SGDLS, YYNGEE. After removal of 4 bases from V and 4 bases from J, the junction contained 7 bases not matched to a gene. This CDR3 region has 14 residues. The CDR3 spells CASSIGTGTYEQYF. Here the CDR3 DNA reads TGTGCCAGCAGCATCGGGACAGGAACATACGAGCAGTACTTC.

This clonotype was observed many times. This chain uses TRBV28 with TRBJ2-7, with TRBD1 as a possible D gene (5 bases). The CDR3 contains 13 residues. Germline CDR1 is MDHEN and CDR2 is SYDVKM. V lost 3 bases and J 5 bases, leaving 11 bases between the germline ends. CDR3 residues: CASSFAGKDEQYF. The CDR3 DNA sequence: TGTGCCAGCAGTTTTGCAGGGAAGGACGAGCAGTACTTC.

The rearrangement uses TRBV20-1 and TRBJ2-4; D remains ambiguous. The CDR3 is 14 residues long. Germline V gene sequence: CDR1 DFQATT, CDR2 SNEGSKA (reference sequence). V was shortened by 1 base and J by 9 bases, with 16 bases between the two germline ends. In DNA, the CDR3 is TGCAGTGCTAGAGTGTTTGAGACTCCTCCCATTCAGTACTTC. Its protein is CSARVFETPPIQYF.

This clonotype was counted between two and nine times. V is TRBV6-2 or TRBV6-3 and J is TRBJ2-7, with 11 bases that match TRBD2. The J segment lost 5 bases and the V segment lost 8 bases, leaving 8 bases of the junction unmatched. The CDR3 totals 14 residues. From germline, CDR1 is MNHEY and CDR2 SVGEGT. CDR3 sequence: CASGVAGGPHEQYF. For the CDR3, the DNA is TGTGCCAGCGGCGTAGCGGGAGGGCCACACGAGCAGTACTTC.

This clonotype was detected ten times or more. The CDR3 DNA reads TGCGCCAGCATCCGAGGCCTAGCGGGGGCCAATGAGCAGTTCTTC. Encoded protein: CASIRGLAGANEQFF. The genes are TRBV5-1 and TRBJ2-1, with 10 bases lining up with TRBD2. CDR1 is SGHRS and CDR2 is YFSETQ in the germline V gene. The V gene end was trimmed by 6 bases and the J gene end by 6 bases; junction bases not matched to a gene: 9. The CDR3 runs 15 residues.

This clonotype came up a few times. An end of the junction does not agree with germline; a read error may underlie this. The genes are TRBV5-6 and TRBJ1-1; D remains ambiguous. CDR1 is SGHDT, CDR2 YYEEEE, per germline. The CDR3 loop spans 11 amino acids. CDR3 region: CASSQNTEVFF. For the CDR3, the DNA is TGTGCCAGCAGCCAGAACACTGAAGTTTTCTTT.

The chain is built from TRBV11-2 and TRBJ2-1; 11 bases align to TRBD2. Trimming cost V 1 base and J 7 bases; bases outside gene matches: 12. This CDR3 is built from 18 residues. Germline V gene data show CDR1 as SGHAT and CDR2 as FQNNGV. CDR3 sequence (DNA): TGTGCCAGCAGCTTAGTCGGTAGCGGGAGGGCCGGTGGGAATGAGCAGTTCTTC. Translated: CASSLVGSGRAGGNEQFF. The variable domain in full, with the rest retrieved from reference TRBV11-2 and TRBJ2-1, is EAGVAQSPRYKIIEKRQSVAFWCNPISGHATLYWYQQILGQGPKLLIQFQNNGVVDDSQLPKDRFSAERLKGVDSTLKIQPAKLEDSAVYLCASSLVGSGRAGGNEQFFGPGTRLTVL.